The T cell receptor beta chain under discussion was sequenced for a study of blood T cell repertoires in COVID-19. Whole-study context: Material from acute and convalescent COVID-19 was sourced from the United States, Italy and Spain. The cDNA or gDNA used as material had been derived from T cells, B-cell-depleted T cells, or PBMCs.

Under the authors' procedure: Nucleated cell number was recorded as an estimate derived from reference gene primer amplification. Produced via immunoSEQ multiplex PCR; TCRdb's table is partial and in-frame only. V and J calls plus clone size are reproduced from that table; the DNA served to infer D and trimming. The sample consists of tens of thousands of clones, about 70% of them appearing once. CDR3 length: 14 amino acids. V was cut by 2 bases and J by 5 bases, with 10 bases left in between. Per the germline V gene, CDR1 is SEHNR and CDR2 is FQNEAQ (reference sequence). What was sequenced was peripheral blood. This TCR was sampled from a man between 65 and 85 years old with active or convalescent COVID-19. The gene calls are TRBV7-9 and TRBJ1-5, with unresolved D. The DNA of the CDR3 is TGTGCCAGCAGCTTATCCAACGCGCATCAGCCCCAGCATTTT. Encoded protein: CASSLSNAHQPQHF.